This T cell receptor beta chain was sequenced in a study of technical replicates of blood from several donors. This clone appeared a single time. Method: immunoSEQ multiplex PCR; TCRdb's copy keeps in-frame clones and lacks some. The sample includes around 85,000 clones, about 94% seen only once; the top ten take roughly 0.23%. The CDR3 loop spans 15 amino acids. Germline CDR1 and CDR2: MNHNS and SASEGT. V lost 6 bases and J lost 3; bases outside the gene matches: 11. The source of this sequence is a human donor in good health. This chain links TRBV6-1 with TRBJ2-7; TRBD1 matches at 7 bases. Source material: T cells isolated from PBMCs. The CDR3 here is CASRFGQDTYYEQYF. The CDR3 nucleotides are TGTGCCAGCAGATTCGGACAGGATACCTACTACGAGCAGTACTTC.